This TCR beta chain appears in the sequencing data of a study of blood T cell repertoires in COVID-19 (dated by TCRdb to between 2020 and 2021). Looking at the study overall: The collaborator samples originated in the United States, Italy and Spain and spanned the acute and convalescent phases of COVID-19. Sample metadata almost always included a de-identified subject ID, COVID-19 status, age in years and sex. Deeply sampled blood TCRbeta repertoires from subjects exposed to, actively infected with, or recovered from COVID-19 were included in the dataset. The samples were drawn from the first 160 participants of the ongoing ImmuneRACE study and from 1,254 subjects provided by 6 global collaborators. The repertoires were made available in a free public database intended to serve as a resource for research on the immune response to SARS-CoV-2. HLA class I and class II types, where available, came from metadata supplied by the sample provider rather than from assay-based typing. The prospective study material was composed of cDNA or gDNA derived from T cells, B-cell-depleted T cells, or PBMCs. General conclusions and limits of the study: How much clinical and demographic metadata was included differed by source and by participant, and the metadata was provided uncurated.

TCRbeta CDR3 regions were amplified from genomic DNA by means of the immunoSEQ Assay, a bias-controlled multiplex PCR. Turning to the authors' computational methods: The number of nucleated cells in each sample was estimated by amplification of reference gene primers within the assay. To quantify the absolute abundance of each unique TCRbeta CDR3 rearrangement, sequence reads were collapsed and filtered. Productive Simpson clonality was computed per sample as the square root of Simpson's diversity index over productive rearrangements. Entries here come from immuneACCESS through TCRdb and include only in-frame sequences with V and J called. Some clones fail to appear in such tables; in the studies checked, an unresolved V gene covers under half of the shortfall, and the cause of the remainder is unknown. V and J calls and clone size come straight from that table; D and trimming were deduced from the DNA. This sample gives 40,000 to 50,000 clones in total; 88% of them show up just once. The top ten hold roughly 4.8% of the sample.

As for this clone: This clone's antigen is unknown. The input lacks base qualities; no much larger clone sits a single base away.

Taken from cysteine to phenylalanine, the CDR3 has 15 residues. Left in the record is the CDR3 DNA by itself, 45 bases read in frame from the first base. Germline trimming: 7 bases from V, 4 bases from J; junction bases outside gene matches: 10. Per the germline V gene, MDHEN is the CDR1 and SYDVKM is the CDR2. Whole blood was collected in K2EDTA tubes by collaborating institutions according to the institutions' own protocols. For TCRbeta analysis, collaborator samples were shipped as frozen whole blood, as isolated PBMCs, or as DNA extracted from either sample type. This TCR was sampled from a human donor in a cohort sampled during active COVID-19. The chain joins TRBV28 to TRBJ2-1; 7 central bases correspond to TRBD1. Sequenced sample: peripheral blood. The DNA sequence is given as TGTGCCAGCAAGAGGTTCCAGGGGGAGTACAATGAGCAGTTCTTC. Its amino acids are CASKRFQGEYNEQFF.